The rows below give T cell receptor beta chains drawn from one sample of a study of OX40 agonist ivuxolimab in advanced cancers. The repertoire was sequenced with immunoSEQ multiplex PCR; TCRdb's copy has only in-frame clones and lacks some. This table holds under 110,000 clones, less than 95% found once. The starting material was CD4+ or CD8+ T cells sorted from blood, obtained in a trial of the OX40 agonist ivuxolimab. These receptor sequences come from an adult with an advanced solid tumor such as melanoma, head and neck, liver or kidney cancer. Both conserved end residues are part of each CDR3. D genes are given only for firm matches. The size field is filled for only some rows; it gives once, few, many or a size class.

>TRBV28|once|TRBJ2-2|-
CASKTRPPNTGELFF
TGTGCCAGCAAAACCAGGCCTCCTAACACCGGGGAGCTGTTTTTT
>TRBV5-8|-|TRBJ1-2|-
CASSLPERLTNYGYTF
TGTGCCAGCAGCTTGCCGGAACGGCTAACTAACTATGGCTACACCTTC
>TRBV6-6|-|TRBJ1-2|-
CASGGARTYGYTF
TGTGCCAGCGGTGGGGCAAGGACCTATGGCTACACCTTC
>TRBV6-5|-|TRBJ2-5|-
CASSYNDGLQETQYF
TGTGCCAGCAGTTACAACGACGGACTCCAAGAGACCCAGTACTTC
>TRBV5-4|-|TRBJ1-1|-
CASKKQDDTEAFF
TGTGCCAGCAAGAAACAGGATGACACTGAAGCTTTCTTT
>TRBV6-6|-|TRBJ2-2|-
CASSTLGRSSGELFF
TGTGCCAGCAGCACCTTGGGGAGGAGTTCCGGGGAGCTGTTTTTT
>TRBV30|-|TRBJ2-4|-
CAWSVRPPYF
TGTGCCTGGAGTGTACGTCCCCCGTACTTC
>TRBV5-1|-|TRBJ2-5|TRBD1
CASSPSLTGMGETQYF
TGCGCCAGCAGCCCTTCCTTGACAGGGATGGGGGAGACCCAGTACTTC
>TRBV6-6|-|TRBJ1-1|-
CASSYFAEAFF
TGTGCCAGCAGTTACTTTGCTGAAGCTTTCTTT
>TRBV7-9|-|TRBJ1-6|-
CASSYLDSPLHF
TGTGCCAGCAGCTATTTAGATTCACCCCTCCACTTT
>TRBV25-1|-|TRBJ1-1|-
CASSDRGQQAFF
TGTGCCAGCAGTGATCGTGGGCAGCAAGCTTTCTTT
>TRBV5-1|-|TRBJ1-1|TRBD1
CASSRWGAQGSSTEAFF
TGCGCCAGCAGTCGGTGGGGCGCACAGGGGAGCAGCACTGAAGCTTTCTTT
>TRBV4-3|few|TRBJ2-7|-
CASSQEGSGREQYF
TGCGCCAGCAGCCAAGAGGGCTCGGGAAGGGAGCAGTACTTC
>TRBV28|-|TRBJ1-4|-
CASRSGEKLFF
TGTGCCAGCAGGAGCGGGGAAAAACTGTTTTTT
>TRBV6-5|-|TRBJ1-5|TRBD1
CASSPGTGGFQPQHF
TGTGCCAGCAGCCCTGGGACAGGGGGCTTTCAGCCCCAGCATTTT
>TRBV7-6|-|TRBJ1-4|-
CASSLVSGDGSEKLFF
TGTGCCAGCAGCTTAGTGTCCGGGGATGGCAGTGAAAAACTGTTTTTT
>TRBV10-2|-|TRBJ1-2|-
CASSESQTAYGYTF
TGCGCCAGCAGTGAGTCCCAAACCGCATATGGCTACACCTTC
>TRBV10-3|-|TRBJ1-1|-
CAISDSTPNTEAFF
TGTGCCATCAGTGACTCGACACCGAACACTGAAGCTTTCTTT
>TRBV5-6|-|TRBJ2-5|-
CASSLEITRWETQYF
TGTGCCAGCAGCTTGGAGATAACCCGCTGGGAGACCCAGTACTTC
>TRBV19|once|TRBJ2-7|-
CASGVSGSFYEQYF
TGTGCCAGTGGGGTATCGGGGAGTTTCTACGAGCAGTACTTC
>TRBV21-1|-|TRBJ1-6|-
CASGITADNSPLHF
TGTGCCAGCGGAATAACAGCTGATAATTCACCCCTCCACTTT
>TRBV28|-|TRBJ2-3|-
CASRLDHQHTQYF
TGTGCCAGCAGACTAGATCATCAACATACGCAGTATTTT